The 29 T cell receptor beta chains presented below share a single source sample, sequenced in a study of shared T cell receptors in the human thymus. This table comes from immunoSEQ multiplex PCR, and its TCRdb copy is limited to in-frame clones, with some not included. The sample includes approximately 730,000 clones, 80% to 90% of them seen just once. The same data also contributed to another study, on human thymus T cells.

The specimen was thymocytes. All receptors come from a girl less than two years old with a congenital heart defect.

This chain links TRBV5-1 with TRBJ2-3; TRBD2 might be the D (5 bases). CDR3 size: 14 residues. CDR1 is SGHRS, CDR2 YFSETQ, per germline. Trimming left V 2 bases short and J 2 bases short, with 9 bases between. CDR3 region: CASSFGEYTDTQYF. The CDR3 coding sequence is TGCGCCAGCAGCTTCGGGGAATACACAGATACGCAGTATTTT. Filled out from reference TRBV5-1 and TRBJ2-3, the complete variable domain reads KAGVTQTPRYLIKTRGQQVTLSCSPISGHRSVSWYQQTPGQGLQFLFEYFSETQRNKGNFPGRFSGRQFSNSRSEMNVSTLELGDSALYLCASSFGEYTDTQYFGPGTRLTVL.

The chain combines TRBV5-5 with TRBJ1-3; no firm D call. This CDR3 contains 15 residues. Trimming cost V 8 bases and J 4 bases, with 19 bases left between them. Germline CDR1 and CDR2: SGHKS and YYEKEE (reference sequence). CDR3: CASTHRILGGNTIYF. As DNA, the CDR3 is TGTGCCAGTACCCACAGAATCCTTGGGGGAAACACCATATATTTT.

The CDR3 coding sequence is TGCGCCAGCAGCGAAGGACAGGGCGGCGCTGAAGCTTTCTTT. Translated: CASSEGQGGAEAFF. The chain links TRBV5-1 to TRBJ1-1; 8 nucleotides line up with TRBD1. The CDR3 totals 14 residues. V trimming: 4 bases; J trimming: 6 bases; junction bases outside the gene matches: 8. The germline gives CDR1 SGHRS, CDR2 YFSETQ.

This sequence joins TRBV4-1 and TRBJ1-2; D may be TRBD1 (6 bases). V shed 4 bases and J shed 8 bases, with 14 bases lying between them. Germline loops: CDR1 MGHRA, CDR2 YSYEKL. This CDR3 has 13 residues. The CDR3 DNA reads as TGCGCCAGCAGCCTACAGGGAGGGCAGGGCTACACCTTC. The encoded protein is CASSLQGGQGYTF.

The chain carries TRBV4-2 and TRBJ2-7; TRBD2 agrees at 7 bases. The length of the CDR3 is 18 residues. Per the germline V gene, CDR1 is LGHNA and CDR2 is YNFKEQ. Unmatched junction bases numbered 18, after V lost 4 bases and J lost 3 bases. The DNA for the CDR3 is TGTGCCAGCAGCCCACATACCCACTTGGGACTAAGGGACTACGAGCAGTACTTC. This encodes CASSPHTHLGLRDYEQYF.

The rearrangement uses TRBV6-1 and TRBJ2-7, with a weak D call TRBD2 (5 bases). V lost 0 bases to trimming and J lost 7 bases, with 10 bases between them. The CDR3 totals 13 residues. Germline lookup yields CDR1 MNHNS and CDR2 SASEGT. CDR3 protein: CASSEARRWEQYF. In DNA form, the CDR3 reads TGTGCCAGCAGTGAAGCGCGGAGGTGGGAGCAGTACTTC.

The V and J genes are TRBV5-6 and TRBJ1-2; D remains ambiguous. V was trimmed by 2 bases and J by 0 bases, leaving 14 bases between them. The germline CDR1 and CDR2 sequences are SGHDT and YYEEEE. CDR3 length equals 16 residues. This CDR3 reads CASSFHPRHPNYGYTF. CDR3 sequence (DNA): TGTGCCAGCAGCTTTCATCCGCGACACCCTAACTATGGCTACACCTTC.

V usage is TRBV7-2 and J usage is TRBJ2-1; tentative D call: TRBD2 (5 bases). Trimming took 5 bases from V and 3 from J, leaving 17 bases between them. This CDR3 is built from 16 residues. Germline V CDR1 and CDR2: SGHTA, FQGNSA. The CDR3 here is CASSPLLEPFYNEQFF. The CDR3 coding sequence is TGTGCCAGCAGCCCCTTACTAGAGCCTTTCTACAATGAGCAGTTCTTC.

The J gene is TRBJ1-1, the V gene TRBV2; 7 bases fit TRBD1. The CDR3 consists of 12 residues. Germline CDR1 reads SNHLY; CDR2 reads FYNNEI. After removal of 6 bases from V and 5 bases from J, the junction contained 3 bases not matched to a gene. CDR3 sequence: CASRTGITEAFF. Written as DNA, the CDR3 is TGTGCCAGCAGGACAGGGATTACTGAAGCTTTCTTT.

The chain joins TRBV7-2 to TRBJ2-7; 7 bases are a match to TRBD1. The CDR3 covers 15 residues. V lost 5 bases to trimming and J lost 5 bases; unmatched junction nucleotides: 12. CDR1 and CDR2 from the germline V gene are SGHTA and FQGNSA. The CDR3 coding sequence is TGTGCCAGCAGCCCGCGACAGGGCCGCCGAGACGAGCAGTACTTC. Its protein is CASSPRQGRRDEQYF.

The chain joins TRBV27 to TRBJ1-2, with 9 bases fitting TRBD1. The CDR3 sequence is 14 residues long. Germline values: CDR1 MNHEY, CDR2 SMNVEV (reference sequence). V lost 10 bases and J lost 6; bases outside the gene matches: 12. Here the CDR3 DNA reads TGTGCCACCTCCCCGGGACAGGGTATAGATGGCTACACCTTC. Translating gives CATSPGQGIDGYTF.

The gene calls are TRBV29-1 and TRBJ1-1; a weak D match, TRBD1 (6 bases). Germline CDR1 is SQVTM and CDR2 is ANQGSEA. V was pared by 5 bases and J by 6 bases, with 25 bases between. This CDR3 contains 16 residues. CDR3 residues: CSVKLSGSGEGSEAFF. In DNA, the CDR3 is TGCAGCGTTAAGTTGTCGGGGTCAGGGGAGGGGTCTGAAGCTTTCTTT. The full variable domain, in which reference TRBV29-1 and TRBJ1-1 provide the parts outside the CDR3, is SAVISQKPSRDICQRGTSLTIQCQVDSQVTMMFWYRQQPGQSLTLIATANQGSEATYESGFVIDKFPISRPNLTFSTLTVSNMSPEDSSIYLCSVKLSGSGEGSEAFFGQGTRLTVV.

This chain connects TRBV7-8 to TRBJ1-3, with 7 bases matching TRBD1. With 4 bases clipped from V and 2 bases from J, the junction kept 11 bases outside the gene matches. This CDR3 comprises 17 residues. CDR1 is SGHVS and CDR2 is FQNEAQ in the germline V gene. The CDR3 spells CASSSPLETGTGNTIYF. CDR3 nucleotides: TGTGCCAGCAGCTCGCCTTTGGAGACAGGGACTGGAAACACCATATATTTT.

This chain joins TRBV6-6 and TRBJ2-7, with a possible D match to TRBD1 (5 bases). The CDR3 runs to 14 residues. Germline assignment: CDR1 MNHNY and CDR2 SVGAGI (reference sequence). V lost 0 bases to trimming and J lost 5 bases, with 11 bases between them. The DNA of the CDR3 is TGTGCCAGCAGTTACTCGATAAGGGGCCACGAGCAGTACTTC. Protein: CASSYSIRGHEQYF.

This chain joins TRBV6-5 and TRBJ1-4; D call uncertain. This CDR3 contains 15 residues. Trimming shortened V by 6 bases and J by 4 bases, and 15 bases separated the two germline ends. Germline CDR1 is MNHEY and CDR2 is SVGAGI. The CDR3 here is CASRPRRPGNEKLFF. CDR3 nucleotide sequence: TGTGCCAGCAGACCCCGCCGGCCGGGTAATGAAAAACTGTTTTTT.

The rearrangement uses TRBV6-1 and TRBJ1-3; possible D gene TRBD1, 5 bases. Germline V gene data show CDR1 as MNHNS and CDR2 as SASEGT. Trimming shortened V by 2 bases and J by 7 bases, and 9 bases separated the two germline ends. The CDR3 has 13 amino acids. CDR3 nucleotide sequence: TGTGCCAGCAGTGAATGGGGGGGGAACACCATATATTTT. It translates to CASSEWGGNTIYF.

This sequence joins TRBV21-1 and TRBJ1-1. TRBV21-1 is a pseudogene segment. The CDR3 spans 14 residues. In DNA, the CDR3 is TGTGCCAGCAGCAAAGGATCGGTGGTGGCTGAAGCTTTCTTT. Translated, it gives CASSKGSVVAEAFF.

The V and J genes are TRBV5-4 and TRBJ1-1; TRBD1 aligns across 7 bases. V shed 2 bases, J shed 4 bases, and the junction held 17 bases outside the gene matches. This CDR3 has 18 amino acids. Germline assignment: CDR1 SGHNT and CDR2 YYREEE (reference sequence). For the CDR3, the DNA is TGTGCCAGCAGCTTTCATCCAAACCAAGGGGGCTCGGCCACTGAAGCTTTCTTT. Protein product: CASSFHPNQGGSATEAFF.

This chain joins TRBV28 and TRBJ1-2, with D tentatively TRBD1 (6 bases). There are 14 residues in the CDR3. Trimming took 1 base from V and 3 from J, leaving 9 bases between them. CDR1 and CDR2 (germline): MDHEN, SYDVKM. CDR3 sequence reads: CASSLSAGDYGYTF. The CDR3 region has the DNA TGTGCCAGCAGTTTATCCGCAGGGGACTATGGCTACACCTTC.

The chain has TRBV28 and TRBJ1-1; D is unclear. CDR3 length: 14 residues. CDR1 MDHEN and CDR2 SYDVKM come from the germline V gene. Trimming left V 4 bases short and J 0 bases short, with 9 bases between. The chain's CDR3 is CASSYSGLNTEAFF. CDR3 coding DNA: TGTGCCAGCAGTTATAGCGGTTTGAACACTGAAGCTTTCTTT.

The rearrangement uses TRBV15 and TRBJ1-2; D possibly corresponds to TRBD1 (6 bases). CDR3 length equals 14 residues. V was shortened by 9 bases and J by 6 bases, with 20 bases between the two germline ends. Germline CDR1 reads LNHNV; CDR2 reads YYDKDF (reference sequence). Here the CDR3 reads CATGGTMMGHGYTF. The CDR3 region has the DNA TGTGCCACTGGTGGGACAATGATGGGTCATGGCTACACCTTC.

The chain uses TRBV5-1 and TRBJ1-2, with unresolved D. CDR1 and CDR2 from the germline V gene are SGHRS and YFSETQ. Trimming pared 0 bases from V and 3 bases from J, leaving 12 bases between. This CDR3 has 15 amino acids. This CDR3 is CASSLAGVGYYGYTF. The CDR3 coding sequence is TGCGCCAGCAGCTTGGCCGGAGTCGGATACTATGGCTACACCTTC. Supplemented by reference TRBV5-1 and TRBJ1-2, the full variable domain reads KAGVTQTPRYLIKTRGQQVTLSCSPISGHRSVSWYQQTPGQGLQFLFEYFSETQRNKGNFPGRFSGRQFSNSRSEMNVSTLELGDSALYLCASSLAGVGYYGYTFGSGTRLTVV.

In this sample, this clone turned up once. This sequence joins TRBV11-2 and TRBJ1-1, with 7 positions matching TRBD1. Trimming cost V 4 bases and J 5 bases; bases outside gene matches: 13. The germline V gene has CDR1 SGHAT and CDR2 FQNNGV. This CDR3 contains 16 residues. The CDR3 DNA sequence: TGTGCCAGCAGCTCCGACAGGGTGACATCGAGGACTGAAGCTTTCTTT. Translated: CASSSDRVTSRTEAFF.

This chain uses TRBV7-9 with TRBJ1-4; 8 bases agree with TRBD1. The J segment lost 4 bases and the V segment lost 4 bases, leaving 5 bases of the junction unmatched. The CDR3 covers 15 residues. Germline lookup yields CDR1 SEHNR and CDR2 FQNEAQ (reference sequence). This chain's CDR3 is CASSSQGGSNEKLFF. CDR3 bases: TGTGCCAGCAGCTCACAGGGGGGAAGTAATGAAAAACTGTTTTTT.

V usage is TRBV5-1 and J usage is TRBJ1-6, with no clear D. Looked up from germline, CDR1 is SGHRS and CDR2 is YFSETQ. V was trimmed by 3 bases and J by 0 bases, leaving 13 bases between them. The CDR3 covers 17 residues. The chain's CDR3 is CASSSTVFGSYNSPLHF. The CDR3 DNA follows: TGCGCCAGCAGCTCTACGGTCTTCGGCTCCTATAATTCACCCCTCCACTTT.

The chain combines TRBV7-2 with TRBJ2-5; 9 nucleotides line up with TRBD2. CDR3 length: 17 residues. Germline loops: CDR1 SGHTA, CDR2 FQGNSA. Trimming took 1 base from V and 1 from J; bases not matched to a gene: 7. CDR3 bases: TGTGCCAGCAGCTTAGAGGGGCGGGGGGGCGCCCAAGAGACCCAGTACTTC. Its translation: CASSLEGRGGAQETQYF.

The gene calls are TRBV6-5 and TRBJ2-5, with a weak D call TRBD1 (5 bases). Germline CDR1 is MNHEY and CDR2 is SVGAGI. The CDR3 loop spans 15 amino acids. V lost 4 bases, J lost 4 bases, and 16 bases lay in between. The CDR3 sequence: CASSCVQAALETQYF. For the CDR3, the DNA is TGTGCCAGCAGTTGCGTACAGGCTGCCCTAGAGACCCAGTACTTC.

The chain recombines TRBV6-1 with TRBJ1-1; TRBD1 aligns across 8 bases. The germline gives CDR1 MNHNS, CDR2 SASEGT. CDR3 length: 15 amino acids. The J segment lost 6 bases and the V segment lost 2 bases, leaving 8 bases of the junction unmatched. The CDR3 loop is CASSEKLTGGSEAFF. The CDR3 DNA reads TGTGCCAGCAGTGAAAAGCTAACAGGGGGATCTGAAGCTTTCTTT.

This sequence joins TRBV10-3 and TRBJ1-2; D gene uncertain. The V and J ends lost 2 bases and 8 bases respectively, with 21 bases between them. Germline V gene lookup returns CDR1 ENHRY and CDR2 SYGVKD. There are 16 residues in the CDR3. CDR3 coding DNA: TGTGCCATCAGTGAGCCCCCCGGAGGCAGGCTTCCAGGCTACACCTTC. It yields the protein CAISEPPGGRLPGYTF.